Each of the 27 T cell receptor beta chains below was sequenced from the same sample in a study of CD8+ T cells in alopecia areata. Isolated RNA was reverse transcribed into cDNA used as the sequencing template. The assay was immunoSEQ multiplex PCR, and TCRdb's table has in-frame clones only and misses some. This table has 150,000 to 180,000 clones, about 51% appearing once. The sequences come from CD8+ T cells sorted from blood, collected at week 0. These receptors all come from a human donor with alopecia areata.

The chain combines TRBV14 with TRBJ2-2, with TRBD2 matching 8 bases. Germline values: CDR1 SGHDN, CDR2 FVKESK. This CDR3 is built from 14 residues. The V gene end was trimmed by 4 bases and the J gene end by 7 bases; junction bases not matched to a gene: 5. The CDR3 DNA is TGTGCCAGCAGCCCGCGACTAGCGCTCGGGGAGCTGTTTTTT. It yields the protein CASSPRLALGELFF.

The J gene is TRBJ2-1, the V gene TRBV7-3; 10 bases map to TRBD2. Per the germline V gene, CDR1 is SGHTA and CDR2 is FQGTGA. This CDR3 has 15 amino acids. The ends lost 3 bases at V and 6 bases at J; junction bases unmatched: 5. The DNA for the CDR3 is TGTGCCAGCAGCTTGATGTCTAGCGGGGGCAATGAGCAGTTCTTC. Protein sequence: CASSLMSSGGNEQFF.

The chain carries TRBV11-2 and TRBJ2-3, with 9 bases matching TRBD2. Germline trimming cut 5 bases from V and 1 base from J; bases unmatched to any gene: 4. This CDR3 region has 15 residues. The germline CDR1 and CDR2 sequences are SGHAT and FQNNGV. The CDR3 loop is CASSVIAGGTDTQYF. Here the CDR3 DNA reads TGTGCCAGCAGCGTGATAGCGGGGGGCACAGATACGCAGTATTTT.

The J gene is TRBJ2-7, the V gene TRBV27; 8 bases match TRBD1. There are 15 residues in the CDR3. Unmatched junction bases numbered 6, after V lost 4 bases and J lost 1 base. The germline V gene has CDR1 MNHEY and CDR2 SMNVEV (reference sequence). CDR3 in amino acids: CASSYRQGPSYEQYF. The CDR3 nucleotides are TGTGCCAGCAGTTACAGACAGGGGCCATCCTACGAGCAGTACTTC.

The chain employs TRBV2 and TRBJ1-5, with a weak D call TRBD1 (6 bases). This CDR3 has 13 residues. V lost 5 bases, J lost 3 bases, and 8 bases lay in between. Germline assignment: CDR1 SNHLY and CDR2 FYNNEI. Here the CDR3 DNA reads TGTGCCAGCAGTCGGACAGCCAATCAGCCCCAGCATTTT. It specifies CASSRTANQPQHF.

This clone was found many times. The chain couples TRBV6-6 to TRBJ2-2; no firm D call. The CDR3 has 13 residues. The V gene's germline CDR1 is MNHNY and CDR2 SVGAGI (reference sequence). Trimming shortened V by 6 bases and J by 2 bases, and 7 bases separated the two germline ends. Written as DNA, the CDR3 is TGTGCCAGCAGAGAGTTAAACACCGGGGAGCTGTTTTTT. It encodes CASRELNTGELFF.

Note on this clone: Other DNA sequences of this sample code for an identical CDR3. The gene calls are TRBV7-9 and TRBJ2-2; D remains unclear. Between the trimmed V and J ends, which lost 0 bases and 7 bases, there was a span of 0 bases. CDR1 is SEHNR and CDR2 is FQNEAQ in the germline V gene (reference sequence). This CDR3 has 11 amino acids. The CDR3 region has the DNA TGTGCCAGCAGCTTAGCCGGGGAGCTGTTTTTT. Translation gives CASSLAGELFF.

The chain links TRBV30 to TRBJ1-2; D unresolved. The germline CDR1 and CDR2 sequences are GTSNPN and SVGIG (reference sequence). The CDR3 has 11 amino acids. Trimming removed 3 bases from V and 2 bases from J, with 4 bases in between. CDR3 loop: CAWRGNYGYTF. The CDR3 DNA follows: TGTGCCTGGAGGGGAAACTATGGCTACACCTTC.

The chain couples TRBV18 to TRBJ2-3; possibly TRBD2 for D (6 bases). V was trimmed by 0 bases and J by 2 bases, leaving 9 bases between them. The V gene's germline CDR1 is KGHSH and CDR2 LQKENI. CDR3 size: 15 residues. The CDR3 loop is CASSPPGGSTDTQYF. CDR3 coding DNA: TGTGCCAGCTCACCACCGGGGGGATCCACAGATACGCAGTATTTT. The full variable domain, with the rest looked up from reference TRBV18 and TRBJ2-3, is NAGVMQNPRHLVRRRGQEARLRCSPMKGHSHVYWYRQLPEEGLKFMVYLQKENIIDESGMPKERFSAEFPKEGPSILRIQQVVRGDSAAYFCASSPPGGSTDTQYFGPGTRLTVL.

This clone was seen only a few times. V usage is TRBV5-6 and J usage is TRBJ2-5, with TRBD2 as a possible D gene (5 bases). Germline V CDR1 and CDR2: SGHDT, YYEEEE. The length of the CDR3 is 17 residues. V was pared by 4 bases and J by 2 bases, with 21 bases between. The CDR3 sequence is CASSQNPAFGGQETQYF. The CDR3 region has the DNA TGTGCCAGCAGCCAAAATCCTGCGTTTGGAGGACAAGAGACCCAGTACTTC.

V usage is TRBV7-9 and J usage is TRBJ1-1; maybe TRBD1 (5 bases). V lost 1 base and J lost 11, with 14 bases in between. CDR3 length: 13 residues. The germline gives CDR1 SEHNR, CDR2 FQNEAQ (reference sequence). The CDR3 protein is CASSLGGNQGAFF. CDR3 DNA sequence: TGTGCCAGCAGCTTAGGGGGGAACCAAGGGGCTTTCTTT. The full variable domain, with the rest looked up from reference TRBV7-9 and TRBJ1-1, is DTGVSQNPRHKITKRGQNVTFRCDPISEHNRLYWYRQTLGQGPEFLTYFQNEAQLEKSRLLSDRFSAERPKGSFSTLEIQRTEQGDSAMYLCASSLGGNQGAFFGQGTRLTVV.

There are a few counts of this clone. J is TRBJ2-1 and V is TRBV29-1; 7 bases line up with TRBD1. This CDR3 spans 10 amino acids. The germline V gene has CDR1 SQVTM and CDR2 ANQGSEA. CDR3 in amino acids: CSYRGNEQFF. In DNA form, the CDR3 reads TGCAGTTACAGGGGAAATGAGCAGTTCTTC.

The rearrangement uses TRBV20-1 and TRBJ2-7; 7 nucleotides line up with TRBD1. The germline V gene has CDR1 DFQATT and CDR2 SNEGSKA (reference sequence). The CDR3 extends over 11 amino acids. Germline trimming cut 6 bases from V and 8 bases from J; bases unmatched to any gene: 7. Here the CDR3 reads CSASTGAKQYF. The CDR3 bases are TGCAGTGCGAGCACAGGGGCGAAGCAGTACTTC.

The CDR3 DNA follows: TGTGCTAGTGGTTTGGGGGAGAGCCCAGCACTAGCCAAAAACATTCAGTACTTC. It translates to CASGLGESPALAKNIQYF. The chain employs TRBV12-5 and TRBJ2-4; D is possibly TRBD2 (5 bases). The CDR3 length is 18 residues. V lost 1 base and J lost 0, with 16 bases in between. Per germline, CDR1 LGHNT and CDR2 FRNRAP.

In DNA, the CDR3 is TGTGCCTGGAGGGATCTGTACGAGCAGTACTTC. It yields the protein CAWRDLYEQYF. The chain couples TRBV30 to TRBJ2-7; no clear D. There are 11 residues in the CDR3. Trimming removed 3 bases at V and 4 bases at J, with 7 bases between. Germline loops: CDR1 GTSNPN, CDR2 SVGIG (reference sequence).

The table lists this clone with a few counts. The chain links TRBV27 to TRBJ1-1; tentatively, D is TRBD1 (6 bases). The V end lost 2 bases, the J end lost 5 bases, and 24 bases lay between the germline ends. CDR1 MNHEY and CDR2 SMNVEV come from the germline V gene (reference sequence). The CDR3 is 18 residues long. CDR3 nucleotide sequence: TGTGCCAGCAGTTTAGAACCAGGGGTCCCCTTCGGAGAGACTGAAGCTTTCTTT. It is translated as CASSLEPGVPFGETEAFF.

V usage is TRBV7-8 and J usage is TRBJ2-2; unclear D gene. CDR3 length: 11 residues. Germline CDR1 reads SGHVS; CDR2 reads FQNEAQ. Trimming stripped 4 bases from V and 15 bases from J, with 12 bases between. CDR3 sequence (DNA): TGTGCCAGCAGCTCACTCGGGCTGGTGTTTTTT. Its protein is CASSSLGLVFF.

This rearrangement joins TRBV6-1 to TRBJ2-1; D unclear. The length of the CDR3 is 12 residues. Per germline, CDR1 MNHNS and CDR2 SASEGT. Trimming cost V 6 bases and J 5 bases, with 8 bases left between them. The CDR3 nucleotides are TGTGCCAGCAGCGCCCATCACAATGAGCAGTTCTTC. Amino acid sequence: CASSAHHNEQFF.

The chain recombines TRBV5-6 with TRBJ2-2; no firm D call. CDR1 SGHDT and CDR2 YYEEEE come from the germline V gene. Trimming removed 1 base from V and 6 bases from J, with 7 bases in between. The CDR3 is made up of 13 amino acids. The CDR3 sequence: CASSLRFAGELFF. DNA of the CDR3: TGTGCCAGCAGCTTGAGGTTCGCCGGGGAGCTGTTTTTT.

This clone was seen only a few times. The rearrangement links TRBV4-3 to TRBJ1-4; 9 bases are shared with TRBD1. Germline V gene sequence: CDR1 LGHNA, CDR2 YSLEER. The CDR3 runs 14 residues. V shed 4 bases, J shed 8 bases, and the junction held 5 bases outside the gene matches. The CDR3 loop is CASSPGTGREKLFF. The CDR3 region has the DNA TGCGCCAGCAGCCCTGGGACAGGGAGAGAAAAACTGTTTTTT.

This clone was seen more than once but under ten times. The rearrangement links TRBV7-9 to TRBJ2-5, with a tentative D call TRBD1 (8 bases). Germline CDR1 reads SEHNR; CDR2 reads FQNEAQ (reference sequence). The V and J ends lost 5 bases and 4 bases respectively, with 17 bases between them. The CDR3 runs 15 residues. The chain's CDR3 is CASSPPDREGETQYF. Here the CDR3 DNA reads TGTGCCAGCAGCCCTCCGGACAGGGAGGGAGAGACCCAGTACTTC.

J is TRBJ2-2 and V is TRBV9, with D unresolved. Trimming pared 0 bases from V and 7 bases from J, leaving 16 bases between. The CDR3 covers 16 residues. Germline CDR1 is SGDLS and CDR2 is YYNGEE. The CDR3 DNA is TGTGCCAGCAGCGTAGTGTCAGGACCGAGATACGGGGAGCTGTTTTTT. Translated, it gives CASSVVSGPRYGELFF.

The rearrangement links TRBV9 to TRBJ2-2; D remains unclear. The V gene lost 4 bases and the J gene lost 7 bases, with 8 bases spanning the gap. The CDR3 is made up of 12 amino acids. Germline V gene sequence: CDR1 SGDLS, CDR2 YYNGEE. CDR3 in amino acids: CASSYNNGELFF. The CDR3 DNA sequence: TGTGCCAGCAGCTATAATAACGGGGAGCTGTTTTTT.

This clone was seen a handful of times. The chain recombines TRBV29-1 with TRBJ1-5, with 9 bases that match TRBD1. The CDR3 has 18 residues. Germline CDR1 is SQVTM and CDR2 is ANQGSEA. The junction had 23 bases not matched to a gene; V was cut back by 5 bases and J by 9 bases. DNA for the CDR3: TGCAGCGTTCGAACCACCAGTCCCGGGACAGGGCAGGAGGGGCCCCAGCATTTT. Translated: CSVRTTSPGTGQEGPQHF.

CDR3 protein: CASRSTGFYEQYF. Written as DNA, the CDR3 is TGTGCCAGCAGATCTACGGGGTTCTACGAGCAGTACTTC. This chain connects TRBV27 to TRBJ2-7, with D tentatively TRBD2 (5 bases). The CDR3 covers 13 residues. The V end lost 6 bases, the J end lost 3 bases, and 12 bases lay between the germline ends. Germline V lookup: CDR1 MNHEY, CDR2 SMNVEV (reference sequence).

This chain uses TRBV6-5 with TRBJ2-5; D gene ambiguous. Trimming removed 5 bases from V and 5 bases from J, with 12 bases in between. The germline CDR1 and CDR2 sequences are MNHEY and SVGAGI. This CDR3 region has 13 residues. The DNA of the CDR3 is TGTGCCAGCAGTCAAATCGGATGGGAGACCCAGTACTTC. Protein product: CASSQIGWETQYF.

This sequence joins TRBV30 and TRBJ2-6; D is perhaps TRBD1 or TRBD2 (5 bases each). The CDR3 spans 19 residues. Trimming left V 2 bases short and J 0 bases short, with 20 bases between. Per germline, CDR1 GTSNPN and CDR2 SVGIG (reference sequence). The CDR3 bases are TGTGCCTGGAGTCTTGACCTTGGACAAACTAGCTCTGGGGCCAACGTCCTGACTTTC. This codes for CAWSLDLGQTSSGANVLTF.